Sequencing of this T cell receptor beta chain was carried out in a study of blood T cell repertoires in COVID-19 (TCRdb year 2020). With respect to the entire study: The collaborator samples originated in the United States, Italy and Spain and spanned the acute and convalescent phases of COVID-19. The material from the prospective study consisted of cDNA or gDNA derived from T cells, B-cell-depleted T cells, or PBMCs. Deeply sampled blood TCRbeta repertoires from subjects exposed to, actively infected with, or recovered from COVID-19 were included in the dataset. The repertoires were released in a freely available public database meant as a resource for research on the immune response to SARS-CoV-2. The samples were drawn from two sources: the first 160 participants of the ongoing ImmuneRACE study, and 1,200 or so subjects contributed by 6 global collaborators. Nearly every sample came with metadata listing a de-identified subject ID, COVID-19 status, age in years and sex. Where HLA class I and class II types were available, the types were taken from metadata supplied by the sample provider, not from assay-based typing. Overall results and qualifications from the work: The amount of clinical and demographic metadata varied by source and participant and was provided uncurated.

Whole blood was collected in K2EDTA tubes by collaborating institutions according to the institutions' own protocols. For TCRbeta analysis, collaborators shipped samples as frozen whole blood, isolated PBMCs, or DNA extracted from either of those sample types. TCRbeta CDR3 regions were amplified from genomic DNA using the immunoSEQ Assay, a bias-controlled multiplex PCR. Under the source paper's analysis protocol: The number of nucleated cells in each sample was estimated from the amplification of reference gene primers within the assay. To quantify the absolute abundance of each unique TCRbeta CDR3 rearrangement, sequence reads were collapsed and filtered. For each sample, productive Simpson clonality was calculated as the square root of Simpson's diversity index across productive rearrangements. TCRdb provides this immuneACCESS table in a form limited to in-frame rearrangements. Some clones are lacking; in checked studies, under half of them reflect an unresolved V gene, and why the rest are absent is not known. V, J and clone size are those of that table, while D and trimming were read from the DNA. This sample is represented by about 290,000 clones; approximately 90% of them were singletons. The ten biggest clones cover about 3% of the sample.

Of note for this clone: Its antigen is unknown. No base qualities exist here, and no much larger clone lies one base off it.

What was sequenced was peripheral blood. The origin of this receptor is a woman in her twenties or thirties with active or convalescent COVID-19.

The sequence in DNA is TGTGCCAGCCAACAACATGGGGGAGGCTTGAACACTGAAGCTTTCTTT. Translated, it gives CASQQHGGGLNTEAFF. The chain is made from TRBV2 and TRBJ1-1; the D segment could be TRBD1, given 5 matching bases. The trim is 8 bases for V and 0 bases for J, with a gap of 19 bases between the germline ends. CDR1 is given as SNHLY and CDR2 as FYNNEI, both from the germline V gene. CDR3 length: 16 amino acids, cysteine to phenylalanine. Only CDR3 DNA is held: 48 bases, read in frame from base 1.